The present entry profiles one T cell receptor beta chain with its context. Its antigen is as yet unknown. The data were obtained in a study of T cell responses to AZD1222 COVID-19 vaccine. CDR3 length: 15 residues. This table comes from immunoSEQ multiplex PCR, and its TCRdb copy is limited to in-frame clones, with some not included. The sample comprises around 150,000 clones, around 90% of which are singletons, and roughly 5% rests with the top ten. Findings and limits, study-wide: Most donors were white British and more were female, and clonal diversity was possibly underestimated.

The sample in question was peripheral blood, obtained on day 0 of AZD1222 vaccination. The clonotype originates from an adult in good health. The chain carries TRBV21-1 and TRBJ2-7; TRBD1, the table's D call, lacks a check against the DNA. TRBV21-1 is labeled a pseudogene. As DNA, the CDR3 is TGTGCCAGCAGTAAGGAGGCACAGGGGATCCGTCGGCGGTACTTC. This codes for CASSKEAQGIRRRYF.